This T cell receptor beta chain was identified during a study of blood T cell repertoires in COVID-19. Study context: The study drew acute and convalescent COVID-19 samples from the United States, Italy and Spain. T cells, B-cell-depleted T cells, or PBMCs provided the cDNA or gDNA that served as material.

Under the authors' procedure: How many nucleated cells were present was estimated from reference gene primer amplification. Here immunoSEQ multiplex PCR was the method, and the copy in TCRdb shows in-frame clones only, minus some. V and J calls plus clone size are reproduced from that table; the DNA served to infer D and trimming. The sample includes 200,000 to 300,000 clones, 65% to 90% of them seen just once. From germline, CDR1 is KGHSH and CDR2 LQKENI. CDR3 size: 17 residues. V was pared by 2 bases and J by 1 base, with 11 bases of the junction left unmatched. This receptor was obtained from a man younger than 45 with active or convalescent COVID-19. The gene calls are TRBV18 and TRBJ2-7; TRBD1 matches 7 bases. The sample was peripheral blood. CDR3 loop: CASSPTFRTGPSYEQYF. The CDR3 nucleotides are TGTGCCAGCTCACCAACCTTTCGGACAGGTCCTTCCTACGAGCAGTACTTC.